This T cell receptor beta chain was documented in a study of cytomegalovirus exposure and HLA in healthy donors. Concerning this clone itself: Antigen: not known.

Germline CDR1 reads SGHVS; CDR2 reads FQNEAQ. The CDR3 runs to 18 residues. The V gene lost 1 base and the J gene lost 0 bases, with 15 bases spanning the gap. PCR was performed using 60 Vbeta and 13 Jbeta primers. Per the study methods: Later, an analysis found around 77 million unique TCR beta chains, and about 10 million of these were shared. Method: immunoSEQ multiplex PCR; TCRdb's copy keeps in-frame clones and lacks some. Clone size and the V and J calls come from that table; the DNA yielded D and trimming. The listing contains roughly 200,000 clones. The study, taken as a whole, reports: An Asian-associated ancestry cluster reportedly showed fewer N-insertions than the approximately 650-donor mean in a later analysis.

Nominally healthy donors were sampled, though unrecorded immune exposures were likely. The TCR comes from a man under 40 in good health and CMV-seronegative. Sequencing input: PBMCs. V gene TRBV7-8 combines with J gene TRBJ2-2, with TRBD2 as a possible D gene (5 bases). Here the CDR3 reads CASSLVSGPGANTGELFF. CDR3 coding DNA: TGTGCCAGCAGCTTAGTCTCAGGCCCCGGGGCGAACACCGGGGAGCTGTTTTTT.